This TCR beta chain came from a study of cytomegalovirus exposure and HLA in healthy donors. Notes on this clone: Its antigen is not known.

Those who donated were healthy bone marrow donors. There were likely unrecorded immune exposures, though donors were nominally healthy when sampled. The CDR3 is 13 residues long. Trimming shortened V by 1 base and J by 7 bases, and 10 bases separated the two germline ends. CDR1 is SGHVS, CDR2 FNYEAQ, per germline. Study-wide findings and caveats: Rare TCR sequences predominated, though certain public TCRs were found in many donors.

Vbeta (60) and Jbeta (13) primers were used in the PCR. The assay was immunoSEQ multiplex PCR, and TCRdb's table has in-frame clones only and misses some. Here the sample spans some 130,000 clones, 75% to 85% being singletons. This sequence was found in a man aged 30-40 years in good health and CMV-seronegative. The V gene is TRBV7-6, the J gene TRBJ1-1, with D uncertain. The sequencing input was PBMCs. CDR3 coding DNA: TGTGCCAGCAGCTTAGAGAGGCACCGTGAAGCTTTCTTT. Amino acid sequence: CASSLERHREAFF.